The clone carrying this T cell receptor beta chain was found many times. Its antigen is unidentified. This CDR3 contains 16 residues. Germline V gives CDR1 SGHTA, CDR2 FQGNSA. The ends were cut back, 1 base at V and 4 bases at J, with 16 bases in the middle. MiXCR, run by TCRdb on the reads, gives a single entry per CDR3 protein. The sample lists about 400,000 distinct CDR3 sequences, roughly 18% seen once, with roughly 9% in the top ten. The sample belongs to a study of T cell repertoires in cytomegalovirus infection. The overall study: TCR beta signatures that were public indicated CMV infection and matching HLA type. Regarding the study as a whole: Summed frequency of shared TCR beta families picked out CMV carriers who also had the relevant HLA. In two of eight donors, the top clonotype was HLA-C-restricted CMV-specific.

The specimen sequenced was PBMCs. This chain joins TRBV7-2 and TRBJ1-2; a possible D gene is TRBD1 (5 bases). The source is a human donor in good health (CMV status not recorded). Some clones in this sample may be carry-over from other donors' samples. CDR3 sequence (DNA): TGTGCCAGCAGCTTAGTCCCGGGGCAGGGTGGCTATGGCTACACCTTC. As protein: CASSLVPGQGGYGYTF.